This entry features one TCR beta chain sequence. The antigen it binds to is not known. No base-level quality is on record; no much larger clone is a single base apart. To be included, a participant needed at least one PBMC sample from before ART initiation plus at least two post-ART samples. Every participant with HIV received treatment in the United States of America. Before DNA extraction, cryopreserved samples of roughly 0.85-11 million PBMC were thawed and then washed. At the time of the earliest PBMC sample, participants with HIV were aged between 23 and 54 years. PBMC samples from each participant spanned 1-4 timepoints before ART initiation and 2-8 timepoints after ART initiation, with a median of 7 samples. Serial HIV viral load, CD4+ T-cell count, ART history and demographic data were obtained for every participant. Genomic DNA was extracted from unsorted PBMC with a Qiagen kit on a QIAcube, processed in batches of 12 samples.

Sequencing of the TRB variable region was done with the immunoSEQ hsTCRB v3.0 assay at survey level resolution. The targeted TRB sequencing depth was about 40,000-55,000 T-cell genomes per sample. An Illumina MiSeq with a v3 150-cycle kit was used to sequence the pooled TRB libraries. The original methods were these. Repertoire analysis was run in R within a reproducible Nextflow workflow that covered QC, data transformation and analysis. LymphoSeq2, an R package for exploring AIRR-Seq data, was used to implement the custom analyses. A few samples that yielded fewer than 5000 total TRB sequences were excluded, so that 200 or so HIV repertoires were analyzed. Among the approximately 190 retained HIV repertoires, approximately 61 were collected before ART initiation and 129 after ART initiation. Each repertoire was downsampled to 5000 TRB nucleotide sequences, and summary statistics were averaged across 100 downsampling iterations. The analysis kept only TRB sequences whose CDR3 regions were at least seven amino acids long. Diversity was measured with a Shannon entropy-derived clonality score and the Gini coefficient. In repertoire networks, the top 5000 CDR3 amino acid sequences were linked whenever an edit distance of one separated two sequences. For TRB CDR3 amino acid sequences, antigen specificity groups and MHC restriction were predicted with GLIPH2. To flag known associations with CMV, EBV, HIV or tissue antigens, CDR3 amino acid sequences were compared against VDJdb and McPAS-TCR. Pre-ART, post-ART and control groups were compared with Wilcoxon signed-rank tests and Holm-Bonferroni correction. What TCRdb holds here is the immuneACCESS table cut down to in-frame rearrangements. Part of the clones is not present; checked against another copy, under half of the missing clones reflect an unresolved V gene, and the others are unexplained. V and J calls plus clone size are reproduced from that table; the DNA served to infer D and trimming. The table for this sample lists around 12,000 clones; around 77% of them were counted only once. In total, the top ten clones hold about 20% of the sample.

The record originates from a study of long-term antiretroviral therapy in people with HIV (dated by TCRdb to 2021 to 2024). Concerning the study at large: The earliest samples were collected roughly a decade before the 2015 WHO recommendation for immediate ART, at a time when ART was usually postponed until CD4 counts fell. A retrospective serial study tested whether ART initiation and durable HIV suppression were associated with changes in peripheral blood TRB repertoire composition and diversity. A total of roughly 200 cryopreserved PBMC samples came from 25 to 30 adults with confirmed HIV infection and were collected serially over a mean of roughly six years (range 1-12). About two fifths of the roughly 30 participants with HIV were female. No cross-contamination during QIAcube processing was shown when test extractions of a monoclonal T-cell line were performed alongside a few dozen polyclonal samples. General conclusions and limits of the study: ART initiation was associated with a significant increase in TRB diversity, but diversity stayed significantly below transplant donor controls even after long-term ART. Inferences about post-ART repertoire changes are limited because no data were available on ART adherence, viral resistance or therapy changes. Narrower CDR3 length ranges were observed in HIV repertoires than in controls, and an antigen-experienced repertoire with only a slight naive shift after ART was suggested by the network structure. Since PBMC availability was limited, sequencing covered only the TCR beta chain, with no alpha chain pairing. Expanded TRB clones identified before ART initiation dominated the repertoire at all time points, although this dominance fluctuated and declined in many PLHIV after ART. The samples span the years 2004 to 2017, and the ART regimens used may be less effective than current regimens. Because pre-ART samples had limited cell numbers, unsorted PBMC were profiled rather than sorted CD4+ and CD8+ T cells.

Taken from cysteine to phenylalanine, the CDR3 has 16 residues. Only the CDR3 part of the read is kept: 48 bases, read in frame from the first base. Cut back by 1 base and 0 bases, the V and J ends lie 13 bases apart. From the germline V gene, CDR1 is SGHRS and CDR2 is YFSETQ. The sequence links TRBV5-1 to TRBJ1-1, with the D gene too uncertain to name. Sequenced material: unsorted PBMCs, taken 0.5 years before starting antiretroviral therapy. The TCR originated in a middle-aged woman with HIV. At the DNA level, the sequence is TGCGCCAGCAGCTTGAAGGCGGGCGCTATGAACACTGAAGCTTTCTTT. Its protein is CASSLKAGAMNTEAFF. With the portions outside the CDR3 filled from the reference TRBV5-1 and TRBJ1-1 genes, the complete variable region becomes KAGVTQTPRYLIKTRGQQVTLSCSPISGHRSVSWYQQTPGQGLQFLFEYFSETQRNKGNFPGRFSGRQFSNSRSEMNVSTLELGDSALYLCASSLKAGAMNTEAFFGQGTRLTVV.